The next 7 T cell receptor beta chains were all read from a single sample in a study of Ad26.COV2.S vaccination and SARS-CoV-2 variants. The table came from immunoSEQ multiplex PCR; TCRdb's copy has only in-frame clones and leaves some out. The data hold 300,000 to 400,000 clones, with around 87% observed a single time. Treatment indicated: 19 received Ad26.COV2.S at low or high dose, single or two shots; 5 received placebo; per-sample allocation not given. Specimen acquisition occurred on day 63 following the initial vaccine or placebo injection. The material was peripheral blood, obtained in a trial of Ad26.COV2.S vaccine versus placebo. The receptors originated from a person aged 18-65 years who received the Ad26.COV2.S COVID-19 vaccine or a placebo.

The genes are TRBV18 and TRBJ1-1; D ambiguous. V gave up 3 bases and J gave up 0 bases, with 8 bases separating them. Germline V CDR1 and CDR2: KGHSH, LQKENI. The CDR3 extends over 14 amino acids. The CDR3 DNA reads TGTGCCAGCTCACCTCAACAGCTGAACACTGAAGCTTTCTTT. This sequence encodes CASSPQQLNTEAFF.

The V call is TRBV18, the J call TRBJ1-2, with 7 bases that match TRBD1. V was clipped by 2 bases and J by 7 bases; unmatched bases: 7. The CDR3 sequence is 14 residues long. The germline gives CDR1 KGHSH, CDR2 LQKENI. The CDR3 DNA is TGTGCCAGCTCACCAGGGACAGAGACTCTTGGCTACACCTTC. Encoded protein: CASSPGTETLGYTF.

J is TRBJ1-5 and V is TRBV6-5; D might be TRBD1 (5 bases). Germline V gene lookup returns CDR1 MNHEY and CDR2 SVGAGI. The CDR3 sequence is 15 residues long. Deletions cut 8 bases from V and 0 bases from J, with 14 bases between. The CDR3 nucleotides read TGTGCCAGCCAACGCCCGGGGGATAGCAATCAGCCCCAGCATTTT. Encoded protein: CASQRPGDSNQPQHF.

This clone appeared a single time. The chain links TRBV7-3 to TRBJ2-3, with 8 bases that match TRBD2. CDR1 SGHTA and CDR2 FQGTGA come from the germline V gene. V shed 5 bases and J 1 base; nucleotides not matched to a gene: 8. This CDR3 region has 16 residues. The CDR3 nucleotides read TGTGCCAGCAGCCCCTCCGGGGGGGGCGGCACAGATACGCAGTATTTT. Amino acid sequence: CASSPSGGGGTDTQYF.

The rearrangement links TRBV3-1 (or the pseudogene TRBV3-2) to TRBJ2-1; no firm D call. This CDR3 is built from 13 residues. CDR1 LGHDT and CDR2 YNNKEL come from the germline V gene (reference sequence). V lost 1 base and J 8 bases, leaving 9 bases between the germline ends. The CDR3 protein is CASSQVNGHEQFF. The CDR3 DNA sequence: TGTGCCAGCAGCCAAGTGAACGGGCATGAGCAGTTCTTC.

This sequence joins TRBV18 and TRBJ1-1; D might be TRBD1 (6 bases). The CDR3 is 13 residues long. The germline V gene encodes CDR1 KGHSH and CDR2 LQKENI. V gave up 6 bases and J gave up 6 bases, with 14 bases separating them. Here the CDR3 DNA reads TGTGCCAGCTCCCCCAGGGGTGATTCTGAAGCTTTCTTT. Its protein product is CASSPRGDSEAFF.

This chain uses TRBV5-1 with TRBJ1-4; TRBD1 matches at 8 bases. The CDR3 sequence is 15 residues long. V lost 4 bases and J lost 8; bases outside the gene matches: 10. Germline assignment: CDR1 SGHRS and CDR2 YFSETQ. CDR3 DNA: TGCGCCAGCAGCGCCTACAGGGGGAGTCAAGAAAAACTGTTTTTT. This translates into CASSAYRGSQEKLFF. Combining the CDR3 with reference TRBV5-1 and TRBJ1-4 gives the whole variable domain KAGVTQTPRYLIKTRGQQVTLSCSPISGHRSVSWYQQTPGQGLQFLFEYFSETQRNKGNFPGRFSGRQFSNSRSEMNVSTLELGDSALYLCASSAYRGSQEKLFFGSGTQLSVL.